Listed below are T cell receptor beta chains from one sample, sequenced in a study of shared clonotypes between healthy human individuals. Libraries were prepared by immunoSEQ multiplex PCR; TCRdb keeps only in-frame clonotypes and omits some of them. Here the sample spans over 700,000 clones, roughly 72% being singletons. Sequencing was performed on memory CD4+ T cells sorted from blood. All receptors come from a woman aged 25-40 years in good health. Each CDR3 is given with its conserved first and last residue. D genes are given only for firm matches. Expanded clones are given a class, and other clones once, few, many or no size at all.

j_gene | v_gene | abundance | d_gene | CDR3aa | CDR3nt
TRBJ2-5 | TRBV6-5 | once | NA | CASSYGGPGETQYF | TGTGCCAGCAGTTATGGAGGGCCGGGAGAGACCCAGTACTTC
TRBJ2-1 | TRBV6-6 | NA | NA | CASRPHNYNEQFF | TGTGCCAGCAGGCCACATAACTACAATGAGCAGTTCTTC
TRBJ1-5 | TRBV9 | few | TRBD1 | CASSVDGQGNQPQHF | TGTGCCAGCAGCGTGGATGGACAGGGAAATCAGCCCCAGCATTTT
TRBJ2-7 | TRBV10-3 | NA | TRBD1 | CAISGAAGTGMYEQYF | TGTGCCATCAGTGGGGCCGCCGGGACAGGAATGTACGAGCAGTACTTC
TRBJ1-2 | TRBV9 | NA | NA | CASSVAEGVPYGYTF | TGTGCCAGCAGCGTAGCTGAGGGGGTACCCTATGGCTACACCTTC
TRBJ1-3 | TRBV15 | NA | NA | CATSRGRGTYPTFSGNTIYF | TGTGCCACCAGCAGAGGACGAGGGACGTACCCAACCTTTTCTGGAAACACCATATATTTT
TRBJ1-4 | TRBV4-1 | NA | NA | CASSLSLRPSSPTNEKLFF | TGCGCCAGCAGCCTTTCTCTCCGGCCCTCCTCCCCGACTAATGAAAAACTGTTTTTT
TRBJ1-1 | TRBV27 | many | NA | CASSLVWKSEAFF | TGTGCCAGCAGTTTAGTATGGAAGTCTGAAGCTTTCTTT
TRBJ2-1 | TRBV5-4 | NA | NA | CASSLDVNVVNEQFF | TGTGCCAGCAGCTTGGACGTGAATGTGGTCAATGAGCAGTTCTTC
TRBJ2-7 | TRBV7-2 | NA | NA | CASSSHAGTYEQYF | TGTGCCAGCAGCTCCCATGCGGGAACCTACGAGCAGTACTTC
TRBJ1-5 | TRBV19 | few | NA | CASSRSNQPQHF | TGTGCCAGTAGTCGGAGCAATCAGCCCCAGCATTTT
TRBJ2-7 | TRBV18 | NA | TRBD1 | CASSPRQGGSDEQYF | TGTGCCAGCTCACCACGGCAAGGGGGCAGCGACGAGCAGTACTTC
TRBJ2-1 | TRBV19 | NA | NA | CASSIQSESYNEQFF | TGTGCCAGTAGTATTCAGTCCGAGAGCTACAATGAGCAGTTCTTC
TRBJ2-2 | TRBV5-1 | few | NA | CASSLNTGELFF | TGCGCCAGCAGCTTAAACACCGGGGAGCTGTTTTTT
TRBJ2-7 | TRBV20-1 | NA | NA | CSFGTYYEQYF | TGCAGCTTCGGGACTTACTACGAGCAGTACTTC
TRBJ2-5 | TRBV4-2 | NA | TRBD2 | CASSQQLAGGERGTQYF | TGTGCCAGCAGCCAACAACTAGCGGGAGGAGAACGTGGAACCCAGTACTTC
TRBJ1-1 | TRBV7-9 | NA | TRBD1 | CASSSDRAGTEAFF | TGTGCCAGCAGCTCAGACAGGGCCGGGACTGAAGCTTTCTTT
TRBJ1-1 | TRBV28 | NA | NA | CASSRQFKAFF | TGTGCCAGCAGCCGACAGTTCAAAGCTTTCTTT
TRBJ2-7 | TRBV9 | NA | TRBD2 | CASSGGLATEQYF | TGTGCCAGCAGCGGGGGACTAGCGACCGAGCAGTACTTC
TRBJ1-5 | TRBV28 | NA | NA | CASSLDSRNQPQHF | TGTGCCAGCAGTTTGGACAGCCGCAATCAGCCCCAGCATTTT
TRBJ2-2 | TRBV15 | NA | NA | CATSRRVVGELFF | TGTGCCACCAGCAGGCGGGTTGTCGGGGAGCTGTTTTTT
TRBJ1-1 | TRBV7-9 | once | NA | CASSQDVNTEAFF | TGTGCCAGCAGCCAGGACGTGAACACTGAAGCTTTCTTT
TRBJ2-7 | TRBV27 | NA | TRBD1 | CASSWDRRGNEQYF | TGTGCCAGCAGTTGGGACAGAAGGGGCAACGAGCAGTACTTC